One and the same sample provided the 22 T cell receptor beta chains below, sequenced in a study of blood T cell repertoires in COVID-19. Assay used: immunoSEQ multiplex PCR; TCRdb lists only in-frame clones, some missing. The table records 45,000 to 65,000 clones, more than 90% of them present only once. Specimen: peripheral blood. The receptor source for this set is a woman over 75 with acute or convalescent COVID-19.

This rearrangement joins TRBV30 to TRBJ1-2; 8 bases are a match to TRBD1. V was pared by 4 bases and J by 6 bases, with 1 base of the junction left unmatched. Germline V gene sequence: CDR1 GTSNPN, CDR2 SVGIG (reference sequence). The CDR3 is 11 residues long. The CDR3 DNA follows: TGTGCCTGGACAGGGGGCGATGGCTACACCTTC. Translated: CAWTGGDGYTF.

The chain has TRBV30 and TRBJ1-2; D remains ambiguous. Trimming shortened V by 1 base and J by 4 bases, and 16 bases separated the two germline ends. Per the germline V gene, CDR1 is GTSNPN and CDR2 is SVGIG (reference sequence). The CDR3 is 15 residues long. The CDR3 nucleotides read TGTGCCTGGAGTGCGGACCGCCACGGGAGCTATGGCTACACCTTC. Protein sequence: CAWSADRHGSYGYTF.

A few counts support this clone. J is TRBJ2-3 and V is TRBV18, with D possibly matching TRBD2 (7 bases). Germline CDR1 KGHSH, CDR2 LQKENI. The CDR3 sequence is 13 residues long. V lost 6 bases to trimming and J lost 4 bases, with 11 bases between them. The CDR3 coding sequence is TGTGCCAGCTCCCCGGGGGGCGCAGATACGCAGTATTTT. As protein: CASSPGGADTQYF.

The chain recombines TRBV3-1 (or the pseudogene TRBV3-2) with TRBJ2-3; the match to TRBD2 covers 13 bases. Germline V gene data show CDR1 as LGHDT and CDR2 as YNNKEL (reference sequence). Losses at the gene ends were 7 bases for V and 6 bases for J; bases not matched to a gene: 4. CDR3 length: 14 residues. CDR3 region: CASTKTSGRDTQYF. The CDR3 DNA is TGTGCCAGCACTAAGACTAGCGGGAGGGATACGCAGTATTTT.

This CDR3 reads CASSRALGDYGYTF. In DNA, the CDR3 is TGTGCCAGCAGCCGCGCCTTAGGGGACTATGGCTACACCTTC. The rearrangement uses TRBV5-4 and TRBJ1-2; perhaps TRBD1 as D (5 bases). This CDR3 is 14 amino acids long. The germline V gene encodes CDR1 SGHNT and CDR2 YYREEE (reference sequence). With 4 bases removed from V and 3 bases from J, the gap between germline ends came to 13 bases.

This clone was recorded only once. This chain links TRBV30 with TRBJ2-1, with a possible D match to TRBD1 (6 bases). The CDR3 has 17 residues. V was trimmed by 3 bases and J by 0 bases, leaving 18 bases between them. Looked up from germline, CDR1 is GTSNPN and CDR2 is SVGIG (reference sequence). This CDR3 is CAWSSKQGRSSYNEQFF. The CDR3 DNA reads TGTGCCTGGAGCTCCAAACAGGGTAGGAGCTCCTACAATGAGCAGTTCTTC.

This chain joins TRBV7-2 and TRBJ1-1; possibly TRBD1 for D (6 bases). V shed 6 bases and J shed 1 base, with 9 bases lying between them. CDR1 and CDR2 from the germline V gene are SGHTA and FQGNSA. CDR3 length: 13 amino acids. Here the CDR3 DNA reads TGTGCCAGCAGACAGGGCCAGAACACTGAAGCTTTCTTT. Amino acids: CASRQGQNTEAFF.

CDR3 sequence reads: CATSRVGREKDGYTF. The DNA of the CDR3 is TGTGCCACCAGCAGAGTGGGCAGGGAAAAAGATGGCTACACCTTC. This chain joins TRBV15 and TRBJ1-2; D is perhaps TRBD1 (5 bases). V was trimmed by 1 base and J by 6 bases, leaving 15 bases between them. This CDR3 has 15 amino acids. Per the germline V gene, CDR1 is LNHNV and CDR2 is YYDKDF (reference sequence).

The CDR3 loop reads CASSIAGGNYGYTF. The DNA for the CDR3 is TGTGCCAGTAGTATAGCCGGCGGGAACTATGGCTACACCTTC. The chain combines TRBV19 with TRBJ1-2; D remains unclear. The CDR3 length is 14 residues. V dropped 1 base and J dropped 2 bases, with 8 bases sitting between them. Germline CDR1 and CDR2: LNHDA and SQIVND (reference sequence).

The V gene is TRBV12-3 or TRBV12-4, the J gene TRBJ1-3; TRBD1 is a possible D gene (5 bases). With 8 bases removed from V and 2 bases from J, the gap between germline ends came to 10 bases. The CDR3 length is 13 residues. In DNA, the CDR3 is TGTGCCAGCGGGACTTTGGCTGGAAACACCATATATTTT. This sequence encodes CASGTLAGNTIYF.

The V gene is TRBV5-6, the J gene TRBJ2-1; D possibly corresponds to TRBD1 (6 bases). This CDR3 has 16 residues. The V gene's germline CDR1 is SGHDT and CDR2 YYEEEE. V lost 4 bases and J lost 0, with 14 bases in between. CDR3 in amino acids: CASSQRTASSYNEQFF. Written as DNA, the CDR3 is TGTGCCAGCAGCCAGAGGACAGCTAGCTCCTACAATGAGCAGTTCTTC.

The chain is built from TRBV30 and TRBJ1-6; 7 nucleotides agree with TRBD1. This CDR3 comprises 14 residues. CDR1 and CDR2 from the germline V gene are GTSNPN and SVGIG (reference sequence). J was trimmed by 11 bases and V by 3 bases; bases with no gene match: 10. The chain's CDR3 is CAWRTTGAGPPLHF. The CDR3 DNA follows: TGTGCCTGGAGAACCACAGGGGCCGGGCCACCCCTCCACTTT.

Comment on this clone: At one end, the junction sequence differs from germline, possibly due to a read error. The chain has TRBV7-7 and TRBJ2-3, with D perhaps TRBD2 (6 bases). CDR1 is SSHAT and CDR2 is FNYEAQ in the germline V gene (reference sequence). CDR3 size: 16 residues. CDR3 bases: TGTGCTAGCAGCTTAGGACTCGGGGGATTGACAGATACGCAGTATTTT. This codes for CASSLGLGGLTDTQYF.

The genes are TRBV11-1 and TRBJ1-1, with 10 bases that match TRBD1. Trimming cost V 3 bases and J 6 bases; bases outside gene matches: 4. CDR3 length: 14 amino acids. Germline assignment: CDR1 SGHAT and CDR2 FQDESV (reference sequence). CDR3 nucleotide sequence: TGTGCCAGCAGCTTGGGACAGGGGAGTGCTGAAGCTTTCTTT. Encoded protein: CASSLGQGSAEAFF.

The chain employs TRBV6-2 or TRBV6-3 and TRBJ1-1; 9 bases fit TRBD1. Germline-derived CDR1 and CDR2 are MNHEY and SVGEGT. V dropped 5 bases and J dropped 7; count of bases not matched to a gene: 8. The CDR3 runs 14 residues. CDR3: CASSRQGGDLEAFF. As DNA, the CDR3 is TGTGCCAGCAGTAGACAGGGGGGTGATCTTGAAGCTTTCTTT.

The chain employs TRBV7-8 and TRBJ2-3; unclear D gene. The CDR3 is made up of 16 amino acids. CDR1 is SGHVS, CDR2 FQNEAQ, per germline. Trimming shortened V by 1 base and J by 0 bases, and 11 bases separated the two germline ends. The CDR3 is CASSLGHHLSTDTQYF. CDR3 in DNA: TGTGCCAGCAGCTTAGGACACCATCTTAGCACAGATACGCAGTATTTT.

This clone was seen a handful of times. The genes are TRBV5-4 and TRBJ2-7, with D possibly being TRBD1 (6 bases). The CDR3 loop spans 13 amino acids. CDR1 is SGHNT, CDR2 YYREEE, per germline (reference sequence). Trimming took off 2 bases at V and 3 bases at J, with 9 bases between the two ends. CDR3 DNA: TGTGCCAGCAGCTTCGGGACAATCTACGAGCAGTACTTC. This sequence encodes CASSFGTIYEQYF. The full variable domain, rest sourced from reference TRBV5-4 and TRBJ2-7, is ETGVTQSPTHLIKTRGQQVTLRCSSQSGHNTVSWYQQALGQGPQFIFQYYREEENGRGNFPPRFSGLQFPNYSSELNVNALELDDSALYLCASSFGTIYEQYFGPGTRLTVT.

This clone occurred a few times. CDR3 sequence (DNA): TGTGCCAGCAGTCGACTTCCTACCGGGGAGCTGTTTTTT. Translated, it gives CASSRLPTGELFF. The chain combines TRBV3-1 (or the pseudogene TRBV3-2) with TRBJ2-2, with no clear D. Germline V gene lookup returns CDR1 LGHDT and CDR2 YNNKEL (reference sequence). There are 13 residues in the CDR3. The V end lost 6 bases, the J end lost 5 bases, and 10 bases lay between the germline ends.

In nucleotides, the CDR3 is TGCAGTGCTAGTCCGGGACAGGGGTTCCAGCCCCAGCATTTT. Protein sequence: CSASPGQGFQPQHF. The rearrangement joins TRBV20-1 to TRBJ1-5, with TRBD1 matching over 10 bases. The trim removed 3 bases at V and 7 bases at J, leaving 6 bases unmatched. Germline V gives CDR1 DFQATT, CDR2 SNEGSKA (reference sequence). This CDR3 has 14 amino acids.

This clone was seen just once. For the CDR3, the DNA is TGCGCCAGCAGCCAAGATGCAACCGCGACAGGCAAAGACTATGGCTACACCTTC. This gives the protein CASSQDATATGKDYGYTF. This rearrangement joins TRBV4-3 to TRBJ1-2, with D possibly TRBD1 on 6 matching bases. CDR1 is LGHNA, CDR2 YSLEER, per germline. CDR3 length: 18 amino acids. V lost 0 bases and J 3 bases, leaving 20 bases between the germline ends.

This chain uses TRBV5-1 with TRBJ2-1, with D unresolved. The V end lost 0 bases, the J end lost 6 bases, and 13 bases lay between the germline ends. This CDR3 is built from 15 residues. Per germline, CDR1 SGHRS and CDR2 YFSETQ. As DNA, the CDR3 is TGCGCCAGCAGCTTGGTACCCGCGGTTGGCAATGAGCAGTTCTTC. As protein: CASSLVPAVGNEQFF.

V usage is TRBV6-5 and J usage is TRBJ1-5; D unresolved. The CDR3 contains 13 residues. Looked up from germline, CDR1 is MNHEY and CDR2 is SVGAGI. V shed 4 bases and J shed 2 bases, with 6 bases lying between them. CDR3 bases: TGTGCCAGCAGTTTTCGTCGCAATCAGCCCCAGCATTTT. This gives the protein CASSFRRNQPQHF.